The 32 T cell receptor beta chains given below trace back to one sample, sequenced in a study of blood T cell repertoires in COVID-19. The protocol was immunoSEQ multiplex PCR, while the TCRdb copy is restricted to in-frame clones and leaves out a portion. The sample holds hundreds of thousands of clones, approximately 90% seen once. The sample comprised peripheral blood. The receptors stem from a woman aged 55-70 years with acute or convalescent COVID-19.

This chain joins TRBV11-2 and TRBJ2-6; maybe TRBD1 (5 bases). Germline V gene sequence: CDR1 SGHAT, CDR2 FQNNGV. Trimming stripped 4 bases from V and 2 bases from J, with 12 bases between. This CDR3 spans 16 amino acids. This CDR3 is CASSSDSAPGANVLTF. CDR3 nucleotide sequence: TGTGCCAGCAGCTCTGACAGTGCTCCTGGGGCCAACGTCCTGACTTTC.

As DNA, the CDR3 is TGTGCCAGCAGGGGACATTCGAACACTGAAGCTTTCTTT. It translates to CASRGHSNTEAFF. This chain joins TRBV6-5 and TRBJ1-1; tentatively, D is TRBD1 (6 bases). Germline V gene sequence: CDR1 MNHEY, CDR2 SVGAGI. The CDR3 is made up of 13 amino acids. Trimming removed 6 bases at V and 1 base at J, with 9 bases between.

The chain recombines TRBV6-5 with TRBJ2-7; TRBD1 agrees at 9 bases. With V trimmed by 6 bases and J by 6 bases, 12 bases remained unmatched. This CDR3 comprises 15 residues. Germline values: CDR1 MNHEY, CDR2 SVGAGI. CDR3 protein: CASRPGTGMFPEQYF. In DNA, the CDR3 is TGTGCCAGCAGACCCGGGACAGGGATGTTCCCCGAGCAGTACTTC.

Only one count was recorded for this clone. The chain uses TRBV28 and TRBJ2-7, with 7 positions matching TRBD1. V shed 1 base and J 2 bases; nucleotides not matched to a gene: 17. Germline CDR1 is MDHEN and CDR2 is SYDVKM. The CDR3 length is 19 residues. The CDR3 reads CASSLSTGTDTLPTYEQYF. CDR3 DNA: TGTGCCAGCAGTTTATCCACCGGGACAGATACTCTACCAACCTACGAGCAGTACTTC.

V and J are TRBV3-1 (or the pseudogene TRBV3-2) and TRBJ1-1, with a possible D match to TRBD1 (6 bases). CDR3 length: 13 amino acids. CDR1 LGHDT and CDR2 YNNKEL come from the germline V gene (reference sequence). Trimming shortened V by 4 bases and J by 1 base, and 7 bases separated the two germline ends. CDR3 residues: CASSRGQNTEAFF. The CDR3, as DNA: TGTGCCAGCAGCCGGGGACAGAACACTGAAGCTTTCTTT.

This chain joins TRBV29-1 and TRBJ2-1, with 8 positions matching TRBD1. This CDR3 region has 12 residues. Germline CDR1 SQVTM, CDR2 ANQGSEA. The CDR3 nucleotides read TGCAGGGGGACAGGATACTACAATGAGCAGTTCTTC. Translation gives CRGTGYYNEQFF.

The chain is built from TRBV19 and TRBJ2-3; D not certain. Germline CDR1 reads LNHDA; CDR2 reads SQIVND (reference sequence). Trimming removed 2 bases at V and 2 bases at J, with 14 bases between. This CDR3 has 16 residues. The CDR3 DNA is TGTGCCAGTAGTATACTCCCAGGTGTCGCCACAGATACGCAGTATTTT. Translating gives CASSILPGVATDTQYF.

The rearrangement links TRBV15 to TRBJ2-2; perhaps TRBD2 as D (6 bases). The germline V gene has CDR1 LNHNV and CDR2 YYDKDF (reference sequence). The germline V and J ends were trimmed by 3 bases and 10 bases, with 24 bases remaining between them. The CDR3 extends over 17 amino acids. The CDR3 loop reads CATSSSSGEWRAEELFF. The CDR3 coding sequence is TGTGCCACCAGCAGTTCGTCGGGAGAATGGCGGGCCGAGGAGCTGTTTTTT.

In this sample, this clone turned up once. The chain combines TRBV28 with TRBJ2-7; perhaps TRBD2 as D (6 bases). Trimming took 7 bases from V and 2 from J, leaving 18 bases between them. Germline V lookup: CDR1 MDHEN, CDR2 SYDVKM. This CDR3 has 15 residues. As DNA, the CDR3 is TGTGCCAGCACCTCGATGGGGAGGACCGCCTACGAGCAGTACTTC. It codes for CASTSMGRTAYEQYF. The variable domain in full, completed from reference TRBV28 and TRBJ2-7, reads DVKVTQSSRYLVKRTGEKVFLECVQDMDHENMFWYRQDPGLGLRLIYFSYDVKMKEKGDIPEGYSVSREKKERFSLILESASTNQTSMYLCASTSMGRTAYEQYFGPGTRLTVT.

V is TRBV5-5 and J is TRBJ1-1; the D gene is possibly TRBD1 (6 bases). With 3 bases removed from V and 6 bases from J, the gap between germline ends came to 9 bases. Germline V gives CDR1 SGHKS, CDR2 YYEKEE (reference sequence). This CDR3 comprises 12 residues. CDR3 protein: CASSSQGPEAFF. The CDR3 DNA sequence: TGTGCCAGCAGCTCCCAGGGGCCTGAAGCTTTCTTT. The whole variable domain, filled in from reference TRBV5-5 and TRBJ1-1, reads DAGVTQSPTHLIKTRGQQVTLRCSPISGHKSVSWYQQVLGQGPQFIFQYYEKEERGRGNFPDRFSARQFPNYSSELNVNALLLGDSALYLCASSSQGPEAFFGQGTRLTVV.

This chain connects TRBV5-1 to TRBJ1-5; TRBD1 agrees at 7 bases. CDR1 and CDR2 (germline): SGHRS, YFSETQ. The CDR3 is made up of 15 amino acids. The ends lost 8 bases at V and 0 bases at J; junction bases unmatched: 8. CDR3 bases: TGCGCCAGGGGGACAGACTCCTATAGCAATCAGCCCCAGCATTTT. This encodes CARGTDSYSNQPQHF.

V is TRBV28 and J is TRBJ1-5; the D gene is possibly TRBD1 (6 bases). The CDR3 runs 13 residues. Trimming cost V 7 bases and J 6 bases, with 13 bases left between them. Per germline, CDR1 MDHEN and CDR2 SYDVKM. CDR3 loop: CASTRTEVQPQHF. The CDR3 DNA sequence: TGTGCCAGCACTCGGACAGAGGTTCAGCCCCAGCATTTT.

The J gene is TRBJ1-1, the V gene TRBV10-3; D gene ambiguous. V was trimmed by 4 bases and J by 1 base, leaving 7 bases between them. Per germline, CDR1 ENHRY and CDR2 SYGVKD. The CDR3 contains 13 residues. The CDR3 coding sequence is TGTGCCATCAGTGTGGAGGGGAACACTGAAGCTTTCTTT. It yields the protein CAISVEGNTEAFF.

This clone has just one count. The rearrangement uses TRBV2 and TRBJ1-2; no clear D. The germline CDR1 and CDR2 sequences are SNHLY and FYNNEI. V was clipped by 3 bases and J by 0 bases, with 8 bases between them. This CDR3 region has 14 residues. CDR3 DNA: TGTGCCAGCAGTGATACATCACCTAACTATGGCTACACCTTC. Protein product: CASSDTSPNYGYTF.

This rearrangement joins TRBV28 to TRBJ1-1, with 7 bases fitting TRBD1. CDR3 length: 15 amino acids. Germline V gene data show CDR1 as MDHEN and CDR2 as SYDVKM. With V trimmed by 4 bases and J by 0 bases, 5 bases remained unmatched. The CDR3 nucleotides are TGTGCCAGCAGTTCCGCCGGGACAGTGAACACTGAAGCTTTCTTT. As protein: CASSSAGTVNTEAFF.

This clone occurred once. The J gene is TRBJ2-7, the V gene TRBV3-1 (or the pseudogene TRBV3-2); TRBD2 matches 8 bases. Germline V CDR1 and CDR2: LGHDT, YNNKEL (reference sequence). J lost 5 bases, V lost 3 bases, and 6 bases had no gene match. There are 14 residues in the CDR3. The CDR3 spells CASSQDGGGHEQYF. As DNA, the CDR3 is TGTGCCAGCAGCCAGGACGGGGGGGGCCACGAGCAGTACTTC.

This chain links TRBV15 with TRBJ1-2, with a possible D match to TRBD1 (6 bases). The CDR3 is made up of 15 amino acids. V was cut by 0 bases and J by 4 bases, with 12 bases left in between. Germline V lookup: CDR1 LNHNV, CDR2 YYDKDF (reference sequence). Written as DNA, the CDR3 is TGTGCCACCAGCAGAGATAGGGGGTTGGTCTATGGCTACACCTTC. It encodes CATSRDRGLVYGYTF. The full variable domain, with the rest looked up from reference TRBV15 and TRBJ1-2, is DAMVIQNPRYQVTQFGKPVTLSCSQTLNHNVMYWYQQKSSQAPKLLFHYYDKDFNNEADTPDNFQSRRPNTSFCFLDIRSPGLGDTAMYLCATSRDRGLVYGYTFGSGTRLTVV.

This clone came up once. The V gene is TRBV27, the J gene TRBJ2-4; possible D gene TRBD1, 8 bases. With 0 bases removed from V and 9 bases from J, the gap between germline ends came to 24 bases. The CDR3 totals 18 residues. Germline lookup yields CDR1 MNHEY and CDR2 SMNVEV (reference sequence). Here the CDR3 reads CASSLSPRNMNRGGIQYF. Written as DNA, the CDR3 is TGTGCCAGCAGTTTATCACCCCGAAACATGAACAGGGGGGGCATTCAGTACTTC.

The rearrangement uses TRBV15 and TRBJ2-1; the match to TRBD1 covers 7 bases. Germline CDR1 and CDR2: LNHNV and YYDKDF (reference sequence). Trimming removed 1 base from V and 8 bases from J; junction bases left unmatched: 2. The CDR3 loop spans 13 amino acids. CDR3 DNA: TGTGCCACCAGCAGAGGACAGGGCTATGAGCAGTTCTTC. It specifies CATSRGQGYEQFF.

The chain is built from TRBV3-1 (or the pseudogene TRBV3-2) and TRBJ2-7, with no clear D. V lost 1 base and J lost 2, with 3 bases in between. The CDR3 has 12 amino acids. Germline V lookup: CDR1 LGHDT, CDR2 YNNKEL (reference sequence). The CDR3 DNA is TGTGCCAGCAGCCAAGGGCCCTACGAGCAGTACTTC. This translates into CASSQGPYEQYF.

The CDR3 loop reads CASSESGTGGVLYGYTF. The CDR3, as DNA: TGTGCCAGCAGCGAGTCCGGGACAGGGGGCGTCCTCTATGGCTACACCTTC. The chain employs TRBV9 and TRBJ1-2; 12 nucleotides line up with TRBD1. The CDR3 consists of 17 residues. Germline CDR1 and CDR2: SGDLS and YYNGEE. With 3 bases clipped from V and 4 bases from J, the junction kept 10 bases outside the gene matches. The whole variable domain, filled in from reference TRBV9 and TRBJ1-2, reads DSGVTQTPKHLITATGQRVTLRCSPRSGDLSVYWYQQSLDQGLQFLIQYYNGEERAKGNILERFSAQQFPDLHSELNLSSLELGDSALYFCASSESGTGGVLYGYTFGSGTRLTVV.

The CDR3 loop reads CASSKGLYNEQFF. The CDR3 nucleotides read TGTGCCAGCAGCAAGGGACTTTACAATGAGCAGTTCTTC. The chain is built from TRBV11-3 and TRBJ2-1; D is perhaps TRBD2 (6 bases). Germline V gene sequence: CDR1 SGHNT, CDR2 YENEEA. The CDR3 is 13 residues long. The V gene lost 5 bases and the J gene lost 4 bases, with 9 bases spanning the gap.

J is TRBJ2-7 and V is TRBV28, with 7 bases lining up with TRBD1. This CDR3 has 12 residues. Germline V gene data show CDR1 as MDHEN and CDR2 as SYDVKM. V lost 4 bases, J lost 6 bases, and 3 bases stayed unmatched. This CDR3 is CASSSTGFEQYF. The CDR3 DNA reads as TGTGCCAGCAGTTCGACAGGGTTCGAGCAGTACTTC.

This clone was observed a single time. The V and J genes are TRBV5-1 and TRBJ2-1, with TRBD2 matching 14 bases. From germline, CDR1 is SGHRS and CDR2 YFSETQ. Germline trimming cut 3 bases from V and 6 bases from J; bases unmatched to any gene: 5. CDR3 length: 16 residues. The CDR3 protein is CASSYTTSGRGNEQFF. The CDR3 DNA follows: TGCGCCAGCAGCTACACGACTAGCGGGAGGGGCAATGAGCAGTTCTTC.

The CDR3 reads CASSGGTGGNTIYF. The CDR3 region has the DNA TGCGCCAGCAGTGGTGGGACAGGCGGAAACACCATATATTTT. This chain uses TRBV5-1 with TRBJ1-3; 8 nucleotides match TRBD1. This CDR3 comprises 14 residues. The J segment lost 4 bases and the V segment lost 5 bases, leaving 5 bases of the junction unmatched. Germline loops: CDR1 SGHRS, CDR2 YFSETQ.

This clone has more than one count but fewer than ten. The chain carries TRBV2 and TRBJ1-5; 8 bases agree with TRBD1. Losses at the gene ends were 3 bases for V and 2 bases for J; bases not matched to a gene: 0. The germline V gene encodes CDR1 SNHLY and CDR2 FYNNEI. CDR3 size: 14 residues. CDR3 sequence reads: CASSEDRGNQPQHF. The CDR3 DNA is TGTGCCAGCAGTGAGGACAGGGGCAATCAGCCCCAGCATTTT.

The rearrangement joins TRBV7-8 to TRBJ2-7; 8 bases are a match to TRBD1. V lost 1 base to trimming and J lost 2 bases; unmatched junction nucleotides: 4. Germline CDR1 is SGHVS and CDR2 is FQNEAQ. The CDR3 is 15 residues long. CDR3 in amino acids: CASSLEGTGAYEQYF. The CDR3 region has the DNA TGTGCCAGCAGCTTAGAGGGGACAGGTGCCTACGAGCAGTACTTC.

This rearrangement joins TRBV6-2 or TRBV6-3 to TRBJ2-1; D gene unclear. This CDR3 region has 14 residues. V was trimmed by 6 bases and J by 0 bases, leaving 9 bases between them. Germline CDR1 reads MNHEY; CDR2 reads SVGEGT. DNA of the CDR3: TGTGCCAGCAGCAATGACAACTCCTACAATGAGCAGTTCTTC. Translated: CASSNDNSYNEQFF.

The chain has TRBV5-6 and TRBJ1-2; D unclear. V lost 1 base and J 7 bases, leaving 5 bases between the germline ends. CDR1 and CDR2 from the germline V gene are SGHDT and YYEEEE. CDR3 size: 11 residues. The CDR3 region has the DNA TGTGCCAGCAGCTTGAACAGTGGCTACACCTTC. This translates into CASSLNSGYTF.

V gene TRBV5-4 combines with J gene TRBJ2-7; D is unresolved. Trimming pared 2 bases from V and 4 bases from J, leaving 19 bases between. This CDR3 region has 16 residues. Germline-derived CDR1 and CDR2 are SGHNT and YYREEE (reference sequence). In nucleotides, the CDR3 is TGTGCCAGCAGCTTAGAGTTCGTGCAAGACTCTTACGAGCAGTACTTC. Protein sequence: CASSLEFVQDSYEQYF.

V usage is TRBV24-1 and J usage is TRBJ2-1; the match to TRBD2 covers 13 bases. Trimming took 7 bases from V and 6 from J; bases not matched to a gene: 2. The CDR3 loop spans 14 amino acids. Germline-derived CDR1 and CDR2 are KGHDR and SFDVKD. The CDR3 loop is CATRGLAGPNEQFF. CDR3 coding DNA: TGTGCCACCAGGGGACTAGCGGGACCCAATGAGCAGTTCTTC.

This chain's CDR3 is CASSQSGGRELFF. For the CDR3, the DNA is TGTGCCAGCAGCCAATCGGGAGGTAGGGAGCTGTTTTTT. This sequence joins TRBV3-1 (or the pseudogene TRBV3-2) and TRBJ2-2; 7 bases agree with TRBD2. This CDR3 is 13 amino acids long. V was pared by 2 bases and J by 9 bases, with 3 bases of the junction left unmatched. Germline CDR1 LGHDT, CDR2 YNNKEL (reference sequence).